These 31 T cell receptor beta chains share one sample of origin, sequenced in a study of T cell responses to AZD1222 COVID-19 vaccine. The protocol was immunoSEQ multiplex PCR, while the TCRdb copy is restricted to in-frame clones and leaves out a portion. In the table there are approximately 180,000 clones, about 91% of which are singletons. The material sequenced was peripheral blood, taken on day 0 of AZD1222 vaccination. Receptors originate from an adult in good health.

The rearrangement joins TRBV27 to TRBJ2-4; possible D gene TRBD1, 5 bases. V was pared by 4 bases and J by 0 bases, with 10 bases between. Germline V CDR1 and CDR2: MNHEY, SMNVEV (reference sequence). The CDR3 length is 15 residues. Here the CDR3 reads CASSWRQLAKNIQYF. CDR3 coding DNA: TGTGCCAGCAGTTGGCGACAGCTAGCCAAAAACATTCAGTACTTC.

The CDR3 DNA reads TGTGCCAGCAGTCCCGTGGGCCTGGGCGACGAGCAGTACTTC. Residues: CASSPVGLGDEQYF. The chain joins TRBV7-3 to TRBJ2-7; D is unclear. The CDR3 runs to 14 residues. Trimming removed 6 bases from V and 5 bases from J, with 17 bases in between. Germline-derived CDR1 and CDR2 are SGHTA and FQGTGA.

This chain uses TRBV11-3 with TRBJ2-5; 8 bases match TRBD2. The V segment lost 2 bases and the J segment 5 bases; nucleotides outside the gene matches: 7. The CDR3 length is 15 residues. The germline V gene encodes CDR1 SGHNT and CDR2 YENEEA. The CDR3 reads CASSLSGGQWETQYF. For the CDR3, the DNA is TGTGCCAGCAGCTTATCGGGGGGGCAGTGGGAGACCCAGTACTTC. The whole variable domain, remainder taken from reference TRBV11-3 and TRBJ2-5, is EAGVVQSPRYKIIEKKQPVAFWCNPISGHNTLYWYLQNLGQGPELLIRYENEEAVDDSQLPKDRFSAERLKGVDSTLKIQPAELGDSAVYLCASSLSGGQWETQYFGPGTRLLVL.

V and J are TRBV25-1 and TRBJ2-7; 9 bases line up with TRBD1. The germline V gene has CDR1 MGHDK and CDR2 SYGVNS. This CDR3 has 13 amino acids. J was trimmed by 8 bases and V by 1 base; bases with no gene match: 3. CDR3 residues: CASSEWDRDQQYF. CDR3 bases: TGTGCCAGCAGTGAATGGGACAGGGACCAGCAGTACTTC.

This clone has only a few counts. The chain uses TRBV7-9 and TRBJ1-1, with a tentative D call TRBD1 (6 bases). The ends were cut back, 7 bases at V and 0 bases at J, with 15 bases in the middle. The CDR3 sequence is 15 residues long. Germline V lookup: CDR1 SEHNR, CDR2 FQNEAQ (reference sequence). In nucleotides, the CDR3 is TGTGCCAGCACCGAATCCGACAGGATGAACACTGAAGCTTTCTTT. Residues: CASTESDRMNTEAFF.

The V gene is TRBV5-1, the J gene TRBJ1-4; D gene unclear. V lost 1 base and J lost 5, with 12 bases in between. There are 15 residues in the CDR3. Germline CDR1 is SGHRS and CDR2 is YFSETQ. The DNA for the CDR3 is TGCGCCAGCAGCTTGTCCCTCAGTGGCAATGAAAAACTGTTTTTT. It yields the protein CASSLSLSGNEKLFF. Drawing the rest from reference TRBV5-1 and TRBJ1-4, the complete variable domain is KAGVTQTPRYLIKTRGQQVTLSCSPISGHRSVSWYQQTPGQGLQFLFEYFSETQRNKGNFPGRFSGRQFSNSRSEMNVSTLELGDSALYLCASSLSLSGNEKLFFGSGTQLSVL.

The rearrangement links TRBV12-3 or TRBV12-4 to TRBJ1-2, with D hard to call. The CDR3 contains 13 residues. V was shortened by 5 bases and J by 1 base, with 8 bases between the two germline ends. DNA for the CDR3: TGTGCCAGCAGTCCAAGCAGTAACTATGGCTACACCTTC. Translated: CASSPSSNYGYTF.

The CDR3 bases are TGTGCCAGCAGCTTAGGGGACTTTTCCTACGAGCAGTACTTC. Translated, it gives CASSLGDFSYEQYF. The J gene is TRBJ2-7, the V gene TRBV7-2, with a weak D call TRBD2 (6 bases). This CDR3 has 14 residues. Trimming left V 1 base short and J 1 base short, with 8 bases between. Germline V gives CDR1 SGHTA, CDR2 FQGNSA.

The V call is TRBV28, the J call TRBJ2-3; the match to TRBD2 covers 11 bases. With 3 bases clipped from V and 6 bases from J, the junction kept 5 bases outside the gene matches. The CDR3 has 15 amino acids. From germline, CDR1 is MDHEN and CDR2 SYDVKM. This chain's CDR3 is CASSFVSGGEDTQYF. The CDR3 nucleotides are TGTGCCAGCAGTTTTGTTAGCGGGGGGGAGGATACGCAGTATTTT.

V usage is TRBV5-5 and J usage is TRBJ2-5, with 8 bases matching TRBD2. The CDR3 sequence is 16 residues long. CDR1 SGHKS and CDR2 YYEKEE come from the germline V gene (reference sequence). J was trimmed by 0 bases and V by 0 bases; bases with no gene match: 4. The CDR3 protein is CASSLGSGSNQETQYF. The CDR3 DNA reads TGTGCCAGCAGCTTGGGAAGCGGGAGTAACCAAGAGACCCAGTACTTC.

The V and J genes are TRBV6-1 and TRBJ1-3; no definite D call. Trimming pared 1 base from V and 7 bases from J, leaving 8 bases between. This CDR3 has 13 residues. Germline-derived CDR1 and CDR2 are MNHNS and SASEGT. The CDR3 loop is CASSEGGFNTIYF. The CDR3 nucleotides read TGTGCCAGCAGTGAAGGAGGATTCAACACCATATATTTT.

This rearrangement joins TRBV7-9 to TRBJ2-7; 7 bases line up with TRBD2. Germline CDR1 reads SEHNR; CDR2 reads FQNEAQ (reference sequence). V dropped 0 bases and J dropped 5; count of bases not matched to a gene: 7. The CDR3 is 15 amino acids. The CDR3 DNA reads TGTGCCAGCAGCTTAGCGGGAGGGGCCTGCCACGAGCAGTACTTC. Amino acids: CASSLAGGACHEQYF.

V and J are TRBV24-1 and TRBJ2-7; D is unresolved. Germline CDR1 and CDR2: KGHDR and SFDVKD. CDR3 length equals 13 residues. The germline V and J ends were trimmed by 5 bases and 4 bases, with 11 bases remaining between them. CDR3 nucleotides: TGTGCCACCAGTGCCATCTCCCGGTACGAGCAGTACTTC. It codes for CATSAISRYEQYF.

The V and J genes are TRBV5-1 and TRBJ2-1; D perhaps matches TRBD1 (6 bases). Trimming pared 3 bases from V and 10 bases from J, leaving 20 bases between. Per the germline V gene, CDR1 is SGHRS and CDR2 is YFSETQ. The CDR3 is 15 amino acids. CDR3 sequence reads: CASSYSGGPYPEQFF. CDR3 in DNA: TGCGCCAGCAGCTATAGTGGGGGCCCTTACCCAGAGCAGTTCTTC. The variable domain in full, with the rest retrieved from reference TRBV5-1 and TRBJ2-1, is KAGVTQTPRYLIKTRGQQVTLSCSPISGHRSVSWYQQTPGQGLQFLFEYFSETQRNKGNFPGRFSGRQFSNSRSEMNVSTLELGDSALYLCASSYSGGPYPEQFFGPGTRLTVL.

The chain has TRBV20-1 and TRBJ1-6; maybe TRBD1 (5 bases). The CDR3 runs to 10 residues. The V and J ends lost 7 bases and 16 bases respectively, with 14 bases between them. From germline, CDR1 is DFQATT and CDR2 SNEGSKA (reference sequence). CDR3 DNA sequence: TGCAGTGGGGGGACGGAAGGACTCCACTTT. Encoded protein: CSGGTEGLHF.

The gene calls are TRBV5-4 and TRBJ2-7; TRBD1 or TRBD2 may be the D gene (5 bases each). Trimming left V 3 bases short and J 6 bases short, with 16 bases between. Germline V gene lookup returns CDR1 SGHNT and CDR2 YYREEE (reference sequence). The CDR3 length is 14 residues. The CDR3 region has the DNA TGTGCCAGCAGCTCCCTTTGGGGGTCTGGCGAGCAGTACTTC. It is translated as CASSSLWGSGEQYF.

This chain links TRBV30 with TRBJ1-1; D not certain. This CDR3 region has 10 residues. V lost 7 bases and J 7 bases, leaving 10 bases between the germline ends. The V gene's germline CDR1 is GTSNPN and CDR2 SVGIG (reference sequence). CDR3 DNA sequence: TGTGCCTCTGATGGCCGTGAAGCTTTCTTT. It is translated as CASDGREAFF. The whole variable domain, remainder taken from reference TRBV30 and TRBJ1-1, is SQTIHQWPATLVQPVGSPLSLECTVEGTSNPNLYWYRQAAGRGLQLLFYSVGIGQISSEVPQNLSASRPQDRQFILSSKKLLLSDSGFYLCASDGREAFFGQGTRLTVV.

As for this clone: This may stem from a read error, because a much larger clone lies one nucleotide away. CDR3 DNA sequence: TGTGCCAGCAGCCAAGACGGTGGCTACACCTTC. Amino acid sequence: CASSQDGGYTF. The chain combines TRBV14 with TRBJ1-2; no definite D call. The CDR3 extends over 11 amino acids. Trimming took 0 bases from V and 7 from J, leaving 3 bases between them. CDR1 is SGHDN and CDR2 is FVKESK in the germline V gene.

This clone was observed a single time. This chain links TRBV12-3 or TRBV12-4 with TRBJ1-6, with no clear D. Trimming cost V 5 bases and J 9 bases, with 11 bases left between them. The CDR3 is made up of 13 amino acids. The CDR3 sequence is CASSLSIASPLHF. The DNA for the CDR3 is TGTGCCAGCAGTCTGTCCATAGCTTCACCCCTCCACTTT.

Only a few counts were recorded for this clone. The V and J genes are TRBV25-1 and TRBJ1-6; D is unresolved. V shed 3 bases and J shed 9 bases, with 12 bases lying between them. The CDR3 extends over 14 amino acids. Looked up from germline, CDR1 is MGHDK and CDR2 is SYGVNS. This chain's CDR3 is CASSDGPEGSPLHF. The CDR3 DNA reads TGTGCCAGCAGTGATGGGCCCGAAGGTTCACCCCTCCACTTT.

The chain couples TRBV6-5 to TRBJ2-5; unclear D gene. CDR3 size: 12 residues. Per germline, CDR1 MNHEY and CDR2 SVGAGI. The V end was cut by 5 bases, the J end by 10 bases, with 14 bases between. CDR3: CASSISGGVQYF. CDR3 nucleotides: TGTGCCAGCAGTATATCAGGTGGCGTCCAGTACTTC.

The V gene is TRBV5-6, the J gene TRBJ1-1; D uncertain. V was cut by 0 bases and J by 5 bases, with 11 bases left in between. From germline, CDR1 is SGHDT and CDR2 YYEEEE. CDR3 length: 14 residues. DNA of the CDR3: TGTGCCAGCAGCTTGGCCTGGCGAGGGACTGAAGCTTTCTTT. Its protein is CASSLAWRGTEAFF.

The V call is TRBV11-2, the J call TRBJ2-7; D unclear. V shed 4 bases and J shed 6 bases, with 16 bases lying between them. The CDR3 contains 14 residues. Germline CDR1 SGHAT, CDR2 FQNNGV. CDR3 coding DNA: TGTGCCAGCAGCTCCCTAGGCATTACCTCCGAGCAGTACTTC. Translating it yields CASSSLGITSEQYF.

This clone has only a few counts. The J gene is TRBJ1-1, the V gene TRBV28; weak D call: TRBD1 (5 bases). The CDR3 runs 12 residues. The V end was cut by 6 bases, the J end by 6 bases, with 11 bases between. CDR1 MDHEN and CDR2 SYDVKM come from the germline V gene. The CDR3 loop is CASSQGDPEAFF. The DNA of the CDR3 is TGTGCCAGCAGCCAGGGTGACCCTGAAGCTTTCTTT. Combining the CDR3 with reference TRBV28 and TRBJ1-1 gives the whole variable domain DVKVTQSSRYLVKRTGEKVFLECVQDMDHENMFWYRQDPGLGLRLIYFSYDVKMKEKGDIPEGYSVSREKKERFSLILESASTNQTSMYLCASSQGDPEAFFGQGTRLTVV.

This chain connects TRBV19 to TRBJ1-4; 10 bases line up with TRBD1. Germline CDR1 reads LNHDA; CDR2 reads SQIVND (reference sequence). This CDR3 has 14 residues. With V trimmed by 5 bases and J by 7 bases, 4 bases remained unmatched. As DNA, the CDR3 is TGTGCCAGTAGTTGCGACAGGGGGCGTGAAAAACTGTTTTTT. Its protein is CASSCDRGREKLFF.

As DNA, the CDR3 is TGCGCCAGCAGCTTGGAAGACAGGGGGCGGGGAGAGACCCAGTACTTC. It specifies CASSLEDRGRGETQYF. This chain connects TRBV5-1 to TRBJ2-5; 10 bases fit TRBD1. The ends lost 0 bases at V and 4 bases at J; junction bases unmatched: 6. Germline assignment: CDR1 SGHRS and CDR2 YFSETQ. CDR3 size: 16 residues.

The CDR3 reads CAIMGEGQPQHF. CDR3 nucleotides: TGTGCCATCATGGGGGAGGGTCAGCCCCAGCATTTT. V usage is TRBV10-3 and J usage is TRBJ1-5; possible D gene TRBD1, 5 bases. The CDR3 has 12 amino acids. The germline CDR1 and CDR2 sequences are ENHRY and SYGVKD. Trimming removed 7 bases at V and 6 bases at J, with 10 bases between.

The gene calls are TRBV6-1 and TRBJ1-2; D is unclear. Trimming shortened V by 2 bases and J by 9 bases, and 13 bases separated the two germline ends. CDR1 is MNHNS and CDR2 is SASEGT in the germline V gene. This CDR3 contains 13 residues. The CDR3 DNA is TGTGCCAGCAGTGAATCATTTAGAGACCGCTACACCTTC. Translated: CASSESFRDRYTF.

This rearrangement joins TRBV4-1 to TRBJ1-2; 7 bases align to TRBD1. The CDR3 has 15 residues. Germline trimming cut 1 base from V and 8 bases from J; bases unmatched to any gene: 10. CDR1 and CDR2 (germline): MGHRA, YSYEKL. CDR3 amino acids: CASSQAIDRAEGYTF. In DNA, the CDR3 is TGCGCCAGCAGCCAAGCCATCGACAGGGCCGAAGGCTACACCTTC.

This rearrangement joins TRBV15 to TRBJ1-1; no clear D. Germline V gives CDR1 LNHNV, CDR2 YYDKDF (reference sequence). The germline V and J ends were trimmed by 0 bases and 4 bases, with 12 bases remaining between them. There are 15 residues in the CDR3. The CDR3 spells CATSRDGGPGTEAFF. CDR3 coding DNA: TGTGCCACCAGCAGAGATGGCGGGCCGGGCACTGAAGCTTTCTTT.

The gene calls are TRBV28 and TRBJ2-7, with D possibly TRBD1 on 5 matching bases. The CDR3 is 15 residues long. Trimming took 3 bases from V and 5 from J, leaving 17 bases between them. Germline V CDR1 and CDR2: MDHEN, SYDVKM. DNA for the CDR3: TGTGCCAGCAGTTTCTTTGGCAGGGAATTTAACGAGCAGTACTTC. This gives the protein CASSFFGREFNEQYF.